This T cell receptor (beta chain) comes out of a study of regulatory T cells in long-lasting Graves disease. This sample's time point: persistent/refractory GD, antithyroid drugs over 5 years with positive TRAb. PBMC-derived RNA was used for the TCR library. Arm-PCR of CDR3 regions with iRepertoire HTBI primers generated TCR beta libraries. A single record per CDR3 protein comes from TCRdb applying MiXCR to the multiplex PCR reads. The table lists 300,000 to 400,000 distinct CDR3 sequences, less than 20% of them singletons. General observations from the study: Accuracy was perhaps lowered by the small sample size. Newly diagnosed Graves' patients had higher TCR diversity than persistent ones. Analyses excluded thyroid tissue, covering peripheral blood alone.

This clonotype has a count of ten or more. Its antigen is undetermined. The source is a female donor with Graves disease. The sample in question was peripheral blood mononuclear cells (PBMCs), obtained when the disease was refractory, from a patient treated with antithyroid drugs.

CDR3 DNA sequence: TGTGCCAGCAGTTTTAGTGGAGGGCGTAGCAATCAGCCCCAGCATTTT. Amino acids: CASSFSGGRSNQPQHF. The chain is built from TRBV12-3 or TRBV12-4 and TRBJ1-5; D call uncertain. The CDR3 totals 16 residues. The V gene lost 3 bases and the J gene lost 0 bases, with 12 bases spanning the gap.